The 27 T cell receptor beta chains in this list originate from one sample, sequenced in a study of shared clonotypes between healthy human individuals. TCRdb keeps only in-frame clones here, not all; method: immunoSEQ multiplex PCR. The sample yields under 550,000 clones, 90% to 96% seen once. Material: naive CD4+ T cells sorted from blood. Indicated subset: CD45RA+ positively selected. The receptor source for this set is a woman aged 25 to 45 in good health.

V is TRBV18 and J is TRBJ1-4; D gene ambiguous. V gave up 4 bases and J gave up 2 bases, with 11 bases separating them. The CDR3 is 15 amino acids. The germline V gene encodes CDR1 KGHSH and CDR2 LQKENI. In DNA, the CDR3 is TGTGCCAGCTCACGCGCATGGACGACTAATGAAAAACTGTTTTTT. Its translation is CASSRAWTTNEKLFF.

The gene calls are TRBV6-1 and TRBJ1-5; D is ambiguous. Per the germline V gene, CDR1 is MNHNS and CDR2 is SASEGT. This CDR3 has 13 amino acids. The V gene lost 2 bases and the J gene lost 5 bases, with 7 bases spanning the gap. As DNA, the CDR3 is TGTGCCAGCAGTGAAATTGGGGATCAGCCCCAGCATTTT. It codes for CASSEIGDQPQHF.

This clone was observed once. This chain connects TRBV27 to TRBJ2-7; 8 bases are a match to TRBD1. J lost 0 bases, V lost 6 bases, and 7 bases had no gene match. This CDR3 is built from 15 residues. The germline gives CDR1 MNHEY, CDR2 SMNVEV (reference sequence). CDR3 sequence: CASSRQGTHSYEQYF. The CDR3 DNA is TGTGCCAGCAGCCGACAGGGGACGCACTCCTACGAGCAGTACTTC.

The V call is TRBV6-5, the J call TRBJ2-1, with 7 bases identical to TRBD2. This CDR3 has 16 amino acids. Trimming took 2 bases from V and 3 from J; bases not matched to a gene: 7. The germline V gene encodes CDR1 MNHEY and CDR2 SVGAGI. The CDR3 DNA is TGTGCCAGCAGTTACGGGGGTGGCGGGAGCTACAATGAGCAGTTCTTC. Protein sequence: CASSYGGGGSYNEQFF.

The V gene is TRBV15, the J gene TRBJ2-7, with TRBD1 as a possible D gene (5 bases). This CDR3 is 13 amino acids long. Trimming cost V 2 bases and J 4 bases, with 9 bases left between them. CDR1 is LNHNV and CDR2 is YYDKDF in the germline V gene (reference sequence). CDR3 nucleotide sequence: TGTGCCACCAGCAGAAGACAGTCTTACGAGCAGTACTTC. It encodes CATSRRQSYEQYF.

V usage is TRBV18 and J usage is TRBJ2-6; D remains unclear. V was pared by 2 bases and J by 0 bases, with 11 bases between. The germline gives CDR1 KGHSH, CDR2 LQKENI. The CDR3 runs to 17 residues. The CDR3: CASSPGWASSGANVLTF. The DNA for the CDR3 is TGTGCCAGCTCACCAGGGTGGGCCAGCTCTGGGGCCAACGTCCTGACTTTC.

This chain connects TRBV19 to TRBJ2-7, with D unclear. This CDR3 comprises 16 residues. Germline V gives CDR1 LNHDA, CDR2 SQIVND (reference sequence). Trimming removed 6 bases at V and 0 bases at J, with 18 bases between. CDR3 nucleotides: TGTGCCAGTAGCAACGGGCGTTCGCCCAGCTCCTACGAGCAGTACTTC. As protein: CASSNGRSPSSYEQYF.

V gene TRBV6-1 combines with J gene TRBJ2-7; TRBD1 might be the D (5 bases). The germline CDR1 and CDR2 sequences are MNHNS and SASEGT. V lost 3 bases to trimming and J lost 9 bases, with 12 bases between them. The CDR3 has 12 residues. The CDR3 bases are TGTGCCAGCAGTGACCCCGGAGACAGGCAGTACTTC. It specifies CASSDPGDRQYF.

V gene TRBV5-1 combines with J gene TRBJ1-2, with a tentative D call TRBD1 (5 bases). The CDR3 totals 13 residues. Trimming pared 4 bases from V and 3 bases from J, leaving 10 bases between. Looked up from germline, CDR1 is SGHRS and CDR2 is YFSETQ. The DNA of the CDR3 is TGCGCCAGCAGCACTGGGGCAGACTATGGCTACACCTTC. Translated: CASSTGADYGYTF.

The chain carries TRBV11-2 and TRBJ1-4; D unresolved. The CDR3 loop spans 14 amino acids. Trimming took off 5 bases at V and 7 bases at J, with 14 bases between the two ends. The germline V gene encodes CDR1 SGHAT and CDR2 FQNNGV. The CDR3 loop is CASSAIVPGEKLFF. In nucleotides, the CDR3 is TGTGCCAGCAGCGCAATCGTCCCCGGTGAAAAACTGTTTTTT.

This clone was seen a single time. In DNA, the CDR3 is TGTGCCAGCAGCTTGGCCTGGGGCGGGAACACCGGGGAGCTGTTTTTT. Translation: CASSLAWGGNTGELFF. The genes are TRBV5-4 and TRBJ2-2; tentatively, D is TRBD1 (5 bases). The CDR3 contains 16 residues. CDR1 is SGHNT, CDR2 YYREEE, per germline (reference sequence). The V end lost 0 bases, the J end lost 1 base, and 10 bases lay between the germline ends.

The CDR3 bases are TGTGCCACCAGCAGAGAGGGCTTGTGGACTGAAGCTTTCTTT. Protein sequence: CATSREGLWTEAFF. This chain connects TRBV15 to TRBJ1-1; D remains ambiguous. The CDR3 length is 14 residues. The V gene lost 0 bases and the J gene lost 5 bases, with 10 bases spanning the gap. Germline loops: CDR1 LNHNV, CDR2 YYDKDF (reference sequence).

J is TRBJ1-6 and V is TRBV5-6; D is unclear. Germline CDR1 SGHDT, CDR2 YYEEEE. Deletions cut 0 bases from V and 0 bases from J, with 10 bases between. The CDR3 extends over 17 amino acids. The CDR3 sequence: CASSLGLASSYNSPLHF. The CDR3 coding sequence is TGTGCCAGCAGCTTGGGTCTGGCGAGCTCCTATAATTCACCCCTCCACTTT.

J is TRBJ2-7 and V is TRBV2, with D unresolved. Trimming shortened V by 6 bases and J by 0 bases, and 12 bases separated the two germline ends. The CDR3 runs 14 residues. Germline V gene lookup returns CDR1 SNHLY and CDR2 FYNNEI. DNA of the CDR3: TGTGCCAGCAGCGGTTCAGCTTACTCCTACGAGCAGTACTTC. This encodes CASSGSAYSYEQYF.

The CDR3: CASRTGTDNQPQHF. CDR3 sequence (DNA): TGTGCCAGCAGGACCGGGACAGACAATCAGCCCCAGCATTTT. The chain carries TRBV28 and TRBJ1-5, with 7 bases identical to TRBD1. CDR1 MDHEN and CDR2 SYDVKM come from the germline V gene. J was trimmed by 3 bases and V by 6 bases; bases with no gene match: 5. The CDR3 sequence is 14 residues long. The complete variable domain, with remaining parts taken from reference TRBV28 and TRBJ1-5, reads DVKVTQSSRYLVKRTGEKVFLECVQDMDHENMFWYRQDPGLGLRLIYFSYDVKMKEKGDIPEGYSVSREKKERFSLILESASTNQTSMYLCASRTGTDNQPQHFGDGTRLSIL.

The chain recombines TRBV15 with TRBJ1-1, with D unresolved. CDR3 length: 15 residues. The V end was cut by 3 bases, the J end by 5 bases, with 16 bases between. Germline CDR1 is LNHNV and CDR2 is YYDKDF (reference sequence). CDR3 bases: TGTGCCACCAGCAGTGCCATAGGAGGCTGGACTGAAGCTTTCTTT. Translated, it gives CATSSAIGGWTEAFF. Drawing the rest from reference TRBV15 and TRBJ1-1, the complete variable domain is DAMVIQNPRYQVTQFGKPVTLSCSQTLNHNVMYWYQQKSSQAPKLLFHYYDKDFNNEADTPDNFQSRRPNTSFCFLDIRSPGLGDTAMYLCATSSAIGGWTEAFFGQGTRLTVV.

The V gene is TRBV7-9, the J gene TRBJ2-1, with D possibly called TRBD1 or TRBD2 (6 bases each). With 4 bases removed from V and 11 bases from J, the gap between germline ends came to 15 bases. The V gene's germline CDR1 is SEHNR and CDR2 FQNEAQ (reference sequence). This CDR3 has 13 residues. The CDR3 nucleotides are TGTGCCAGCAGCTCGGGGGCCTTAAACCAGCAGTTCTTC. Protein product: CASSSGALNQQFF.

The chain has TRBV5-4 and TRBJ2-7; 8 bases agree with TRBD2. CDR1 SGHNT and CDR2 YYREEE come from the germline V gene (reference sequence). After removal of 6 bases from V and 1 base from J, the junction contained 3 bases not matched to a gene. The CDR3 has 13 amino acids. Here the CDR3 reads CASKAGGSYEQYF. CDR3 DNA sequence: TGTGCCAGCAAGGCGGGAGGTTCCTACGAGCAGTACTTC.

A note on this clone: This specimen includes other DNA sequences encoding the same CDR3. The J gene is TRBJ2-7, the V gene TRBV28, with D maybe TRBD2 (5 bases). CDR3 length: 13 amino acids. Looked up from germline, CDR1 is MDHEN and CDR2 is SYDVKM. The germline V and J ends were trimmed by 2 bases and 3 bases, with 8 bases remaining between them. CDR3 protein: CASSLGSSYEQYF. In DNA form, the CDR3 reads TGTGCCAGCAGTTTAGGGAGTAGCTACGAGCAGTACTTC.

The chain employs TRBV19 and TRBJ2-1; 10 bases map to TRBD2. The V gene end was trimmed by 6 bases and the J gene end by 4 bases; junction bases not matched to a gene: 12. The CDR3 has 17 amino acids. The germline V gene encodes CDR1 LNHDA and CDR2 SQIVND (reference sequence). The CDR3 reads CASSGGGGLAIYNEQFF. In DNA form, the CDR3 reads TGTGCCAGTAGCGGGGGAGGGGGACTAGCGATATACAATGAGCAGTTCTTC.

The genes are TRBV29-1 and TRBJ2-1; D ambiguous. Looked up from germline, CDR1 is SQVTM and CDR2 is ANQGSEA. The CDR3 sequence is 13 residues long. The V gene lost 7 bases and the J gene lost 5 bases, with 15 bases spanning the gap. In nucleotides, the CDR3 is TGCAGCGGGGCCCAGGTGCTAAACAATGAGCAGTTCTTC. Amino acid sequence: CSGAQVLNNEQFF.

CDR3 sequence: CATSVYNEQFF. The CDR3 DNA reads as TGTGCAACCAGCGTCTACAATGAGCAGTTCTTC. The chain uses TRBV28 and TRBJ2-1; D gene uncertain. The CDR3 spans 11 residues. CDR1 and CDR2 (germline): MDHEN, SYDVKM.

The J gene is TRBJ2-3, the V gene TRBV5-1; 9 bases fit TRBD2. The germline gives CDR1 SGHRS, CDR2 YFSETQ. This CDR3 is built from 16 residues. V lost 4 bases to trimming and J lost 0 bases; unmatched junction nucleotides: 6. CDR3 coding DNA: TGCGCCAGCAGCCAGGGACTAGCAGTTAGCACAGATACGCAGTATTTT. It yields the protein CASSQGLAVSTDTQYF.

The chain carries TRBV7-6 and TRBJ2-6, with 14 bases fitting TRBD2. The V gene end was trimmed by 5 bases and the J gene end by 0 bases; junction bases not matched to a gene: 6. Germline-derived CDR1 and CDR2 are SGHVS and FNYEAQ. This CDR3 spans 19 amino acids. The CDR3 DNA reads TGTGCCAGCAGCCCGGGACTAGCGGGAGCTGCCTCTGGGGCCAACGTCCTGACTTTC. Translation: CASSPGLAGAASGANVLTF.

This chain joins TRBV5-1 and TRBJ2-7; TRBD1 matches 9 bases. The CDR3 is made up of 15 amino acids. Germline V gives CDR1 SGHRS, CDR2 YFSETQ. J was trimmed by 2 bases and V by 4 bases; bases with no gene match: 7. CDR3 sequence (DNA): TGCGCCAGCAGCCAAACAGGGGGCACGCCCTACGAGCAGTACTTC. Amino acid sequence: CASSQTGGTPYEQYF.

The CDR3 DNA reads TGTGCCAGCAGCTTACGGGCCGAATCCTACGAGCAGTACTTC. It translates to CASSLRAESYEQYF. V is TRBV7-2 and J is TRBJ2-5; D is ambiguous. The end of the DNA aligns better with TRBJ2-7, so the J call may be wrong. CDR3 length equals 14 residues. The germline V gene encodes CDR1 SGHTA and CDR2 FQGNSA.

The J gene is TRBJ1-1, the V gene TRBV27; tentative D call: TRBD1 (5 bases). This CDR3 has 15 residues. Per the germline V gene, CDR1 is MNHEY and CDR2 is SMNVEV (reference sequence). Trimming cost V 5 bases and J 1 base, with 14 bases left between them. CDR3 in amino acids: CASSIYRPQNTEAFF. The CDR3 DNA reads TGTGCCAGCAGTATATACAGGCCCCAGAACACTGAAGCTTTCTTT.